A single sample is the source of the 17 T cell receptor beta chains below, sequenced in a study of T cells in Graves' hyperthyroidism and ophthalmopathy. There were TCR beta CDR3 regions amplified from RNA transcripts. In the first-round RT-PCR of the TCR CDR3, the HTBI primer set was used. Via MiXCR, TCRdb re-called the multiplex PCR reads, giving one row per CDR3 protein. The sample shows under 250,000 distinct CDR3 sequences, about 15% of them seen only once. Sequencing was done on a sample of blood. These receptors came from a woman in her forties or fifties with Graves' hyperthyroidism.

The chain employs TRBV19 and TRBJ2-1; D remains ambiguous. There are 13 residues in the CDR3. Looked up from germline, CDR1 is LNHDA and CDR2 is SQIVND (reference sequence). V lost 3 bases to trimming and J lost 4 bases, with 7 bases between them. The DNA of the CDR3 is TGTGCCAGTAGTATTTCTCCTTACAATGAGCAGTTCTTC. This codes for CASSISPYNEQFF.

This clonotype appeared many times. This sequence joins TRBV7-3 and TRBJ2-2, with 10 bases identical to TRBD2. Germline-derived CDR1 and CDR2 are SGHTA and FQGTGA. The CDR3 contains 16 residues. V trimming: 2 bases; J trimming: 5 bases; junction bases outside the gene matches: 5. CDR3 region: CASSLLATSGTGELFF. CDR3 DNA sequence: TGTGCCAGCAGCTTATTGGCGACTAGCGGGACCGGGGAGCTGTTTTTT.

This clonotype was detected many times. The rearrangement joins TRBV2 to TRBJ2-7; D assignment may be TRBD1 or TRBD2 (5 bases each). Trimming took 9 bases from V and 9 from J, leaving 15 bases between them. This CDR3 region has 11 residues. The germline gives CDR1 SNHLY, CDR2 FYNNEI. The CDR3 here is CASAKGTLQYF. The CDR3 nucleotides read TGTGCCAGTGCTAAAGGGACGTTGCAGTACTTC. The full variable domain, rest sourced from reference TRBV2 and TRBJ2-7, is EPEVTQTPSHQVTQMGQEVILRCVPISNHLYFYWYRQILGQKVEFLVSFYNNEISEKSEIFDDQFSVERPDGSNFTLKIRSTKLEDSAMYFCASAKGTLQYFGPGTRLTVT.

This clonotype was detected ten times or more. J is TRBJ2-7 and V is TRBV6-1, with 11 nucleotides matching TRBD2. Germline V CDR1 and CDR2: MNHNS, SASEGT. This CDR3 comprises 14 residues. V shed 8 bases and J 2 bases; nucleotides not matched to a gene: 5. The CDR3 region is CASHSSGRTYEQYF. The CDR3, as DNA: TGTGCCAGCCACTCTAGCGGGAGGACCTACGAGCAGTACTTC.

On this clonotype itself: Given a much more abundant clone one base away, this may be a read error. This chain joins TRBV27 and TRBJ2-7; D ambiguous. Looked up from germline, CDR1 is MNHEY and CDR2 is SMNVEV (reference sequence). The CDR3 has 15 amino acids. V dropped 6 bases and J dropped 2 bases, with 17 bases sitting between them. CDR3 nucleotide sequence: TGTGCCAGCAGCACGGTTAGGACCAGCCCCTACGAGCAGTACTTC. Translation: CASSTVRTSPYEQYF.

CDR3 amino acids: CAWSPLAGGHEQYF. The CDR3 DNA follows: TGTGCCTGGAGCCCACTAGCGGGAGGGCACGAGCAGTACTTC. The V gene is TRBV30, the J gene TRBJ2-7; 13 positions match TRBD2. This CDR3 has 14 amino acids. Losses at the gene ends were 3 bases for V and 5 bases for J; bases not matched to a gene: 4. CDR1 GTSNPN and CDR2 SVGIG come from the germline V gene (reference sequence).

The sample holds many counts of this clonotype. The chain employs TRBV28 and TRBJ2-5; D gene uncertain. This CDR3 is built from 12 residues. The ends were cut back, 5 bases at V and 2 bases at J, with 6 bases in the middle. The germline CDR1 and CDR2 sequences are MDHEN and SYDVKM. CDR3 DNA sequence: TGTGCCAGCAGTCTGTTGCAAGAGACCCAGTACTTC. The encoded protein is CASSLLQETQYF.

The J gene is TRBJ2-5, the V gene TRBV6-1, with D possibly matching TRBD1 (5 bases). The CDR3 consists of 14 residues. Trimming stripped 1 base from V and 5 bases from J, with 11 bases between. Germline-derived CDR1 and CDR2 are MNHNS and SASEGT. CDR3 sequence (DNA): TGTGCCAGCAGTGAAGAGCAGGGTCCGGAGACCCAGTACTTC. It translates to CASSEEQGPETQYF.

This clonotype was seen at least ten times. The chain recombines TRBV20-1 with TRBJ2-3; TRBD2 matches 8 bases. The V gene's germline CDR1 is DFQATT and CDR2 SNEGSKA (reference sequence). This CDR3 has 14 amino acids. V lost 2 bases and J lost 8; bases outside the gene matches: 9. CDR3 DNA: TGCAGTGCTAGAACTAGCGGAGCCCTCAGTACGCAGTATTTT. It yields the protein CSARTSGALSTQYF.

This clonotype was counted ten times or more. This CDR3 reads CASSQARNTGELFF. The CDR3 nucleotides read TGTGCCAGCAGTCAGGCCAGGAACACCGGGGAGCTGTTTTTT. The chain has TRBV2 and TRBJ2-2; D not certain. Germline loops: CDR1 SNHLY, CDR2 FYNNEI. V was pared by 5 bases and J by 1 base, with 8 bases between. The CDR3 loop spans 14 amino acids.

This clonotype has only a few counts. The chain is built from TRBV29-1 and TRBJ2-5; 14 positions agree with TRBD2. The CDR3 has 17 amino acids. Germline V gene lookup returns CDR1 SQVTM and CDR2 ANQGSEA. Losses at the gene ends were 0 bases for V and 4 bases for J; bases not matched to a gene: 7. This CDR3 reads CSVEDLGLAGVRETQYF. In DNA, the CDR3 is TGCAGCGTTGAAGATCTGGGACTAGCGGGAGTCAGAGAGACCCAGTACTTC.

This clonotype was observed many times. The chain has TRBV20-1 and TRBJ2-5; TRBD1 might be the D (6 bases). Trimming removed 0 bases from V and 4 bases from J, with 15 bases in between. The CDR3 is 15 residues long. CDR1 and CDR2 from the germline V gene are DFQATT and SNEGSKA (reference sequence). The CDR3 loop reads CSARERLQGRETQYF. CDR3 in DNA: TGCAGTGCTAGAGAAAGGTTACAGGGACGAGAGACCCAGTACTTC.

In this sample, this clonotype turned up many times. The gene calls are TRBV4-1 and TRBJ2-7; D is uncertain. V lost 3 bases and J lost 3, with 12 bases in between. The CDR3 loop spans 14 amino acids. The V gene's germline CDR1 is MGHRA and CDR2 YSYEKL. The CDR3 loop reads CASSQLPRGYEQYF. CDR3 nucleotides: TGCGCCAGCAGCCAGTTGCCCCGAGGCTACGAGCAGTACTTC.

This clonotype was observed at least ten times. V usage is TRBV20-1 and J usage is TRBJ2-5; 8 bases are a match to TRBD2. In germline, CDR1 is DFQATT, CDR2 SNEGSKA (reference sequence). Trimming cost V 6 bases and J 3 bases; bases outside gene matches: 6. The CDR3 has 13 residues. CDR3: CSAGPGGEETQYF. The CDR3 coding sequence is TGCAGTGCCGGACCGGGAGGGGAAGAGACCCAGTACTTC.

This chain uses TRBV4-2 with TRBJ1-1; no clear D. Germline CDR1 is LGHNA and CDR2 is YNFKEQ. Trimming removed 1 base from V and 4 bases from J, with 13 bases in between. This CDR3 has 15 amino acids. DNA for the CDR3: TGTGCCAGCAGCCAAGCAGACCCGGCAGGCACTGAAGCTTTCTTT. As protein: CASSQADPAGTEAFF.

This clonotype showed up just a few times. V gene TRBV6-4 combines with J gene TRBJ1-6; D might be TRBD1 (6 bases). Germline V CDR1 and CDR2: MRHNA, SNTAGT. The ends were cut back, 7 bases at V and 10 bases at J, with 17 bases in the middle. The CDR3 is 14 residues long. Here the CDR3 DNA reads TGTGCCAGCACGGTGGGGGCGCGGGAGTCACCCCTCCACTTT. It specifies CASTVGARESPLHF.

V is TRBV7-9 and J is TRBJ2-3; the D gene is possibly TRBD2 (6 bases). CDR3 size: 14 residues. CDR1 is SEHNR and CDR2 is FQNEAQ in the germline V gene (reference sequence). V was clipped by 3 bases and J by 2 bases, with 9 bases between them. CDR3 bases: TGTGCCAGCAGCTTTTTAGCGGACACAGATACGCAGTATTTT. Translation gives CASSFLADTDTQYF.